This T cell receptor (beta chain) was identified in a study of cytomegalovirus exposure and HLA in healthy donors. Study background: Unique TCR beta sequences numbering some 120 million came from about 179 million T cells in an earlier analysis.

Primers for the PCR totalled 60 Vbeta and 13 Jbeta. Measured with immunoSEQ multiplex PCR; TCRdb has only the in-frame clones, and not every one. This sample has 120,000 to 150,000 clones, with around 66% found just once. This CDR3 has 15 amino acids. The germline CDR1 and CDR2 sequences are SEHNR and FQNEAQ (reference sequence). Trimming left V 2 bases short and J 4 bases short, with 14 bases between. Sequencing was carried out using PBMCs. This sequence was found in a woman aged 25-40 years in good health and CMV-seropositive. This chain links TRBV7-9 with TRBJ1-2; perhaps TRBD1 as D (6 bases). The CDR3 here is CASSLPNRASYGYTF. Written as DNA, the CDR3 is TGTGCCAGCAGCTTACCCAACAGGGCCAGCTATGGCTACACCTTC. The variable domain in full, completed from reference TRBV7-9 and TRBJ1-2, reads DTGVSQNPRHKITKRGQNVTFRCDPISEHNRLYWYRQTLGQGPEFLTYFQNEAQLEKSRLLSDRFSAERPKGSFSTLEIQRTEQGDSAMYLCASSLPNRASYGYTFGSGTRLTVV.